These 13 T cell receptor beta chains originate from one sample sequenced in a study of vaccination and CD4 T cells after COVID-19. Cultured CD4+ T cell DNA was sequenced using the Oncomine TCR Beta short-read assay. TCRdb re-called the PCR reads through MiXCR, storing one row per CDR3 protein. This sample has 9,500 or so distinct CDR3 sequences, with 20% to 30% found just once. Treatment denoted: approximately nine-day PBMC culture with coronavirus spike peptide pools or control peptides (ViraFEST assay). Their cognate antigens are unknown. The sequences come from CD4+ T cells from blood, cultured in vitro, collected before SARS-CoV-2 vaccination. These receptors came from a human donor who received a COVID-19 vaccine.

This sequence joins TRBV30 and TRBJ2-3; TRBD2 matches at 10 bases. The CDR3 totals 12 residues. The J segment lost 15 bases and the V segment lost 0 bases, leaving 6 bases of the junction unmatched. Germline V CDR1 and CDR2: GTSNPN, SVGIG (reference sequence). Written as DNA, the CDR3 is TGTGCCTGGAGTGTACTACTAGCGGGGCAATATTTT. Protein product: CAWSVLLAGQYF.

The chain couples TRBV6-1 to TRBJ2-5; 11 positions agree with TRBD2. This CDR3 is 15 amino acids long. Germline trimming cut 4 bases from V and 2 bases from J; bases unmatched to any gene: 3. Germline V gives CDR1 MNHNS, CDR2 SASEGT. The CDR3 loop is CASSGLAGPQETQYF. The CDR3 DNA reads TGTGCCAGCAGTGGACTAGCGGGGCCACAAGAGACCCAGTACTTC.

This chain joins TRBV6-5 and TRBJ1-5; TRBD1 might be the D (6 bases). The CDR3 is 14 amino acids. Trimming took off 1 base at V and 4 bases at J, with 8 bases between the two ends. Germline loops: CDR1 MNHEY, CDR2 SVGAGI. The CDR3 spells CASSYLGANQPQHF. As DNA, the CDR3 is TGTGCCAGCAGTTACTTGGGGGCTAATCAGCCCCAGCATTTT.

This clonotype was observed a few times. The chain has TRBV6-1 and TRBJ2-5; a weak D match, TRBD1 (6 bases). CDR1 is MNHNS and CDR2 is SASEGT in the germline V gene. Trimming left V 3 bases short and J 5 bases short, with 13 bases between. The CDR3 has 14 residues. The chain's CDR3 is CASSEGPGAETQYF. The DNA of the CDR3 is TGTGCCAGCAGTGAGGGACCAGGGGCGGAGACCCAGTACTTC.

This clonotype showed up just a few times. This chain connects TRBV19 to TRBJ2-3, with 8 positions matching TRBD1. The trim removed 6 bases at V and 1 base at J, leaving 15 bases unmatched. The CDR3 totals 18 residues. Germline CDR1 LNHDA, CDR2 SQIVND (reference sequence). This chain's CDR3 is CASRSGRGRSLGTDTQYF. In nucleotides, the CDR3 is TGTGCCAGTAGGTCGGGCAGGGGGCGATCCCTTGGCACAGATACGCAGTATTTT.

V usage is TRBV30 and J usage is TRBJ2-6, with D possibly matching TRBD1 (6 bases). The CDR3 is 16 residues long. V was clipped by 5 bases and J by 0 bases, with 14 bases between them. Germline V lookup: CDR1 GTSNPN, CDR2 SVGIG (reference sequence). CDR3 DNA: TGTGCCTGGGGTGACACAGGGCCCTCTGGGGCCAACGTCCTGACTTTC. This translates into CAWGDTGPSGANVLTF.

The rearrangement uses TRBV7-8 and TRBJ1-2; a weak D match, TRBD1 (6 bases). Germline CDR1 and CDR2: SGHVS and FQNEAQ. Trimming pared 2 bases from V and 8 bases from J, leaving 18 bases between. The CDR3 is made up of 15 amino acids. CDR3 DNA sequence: TGTGCCAGCAGCTTATTCTCAGGGGTTGGGCGAGGCTACACCTTC. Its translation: CASSLFSGVGRGYTF.

This CDR3 is CASRPLAGSYEQYF. CDR3 bases: TGTGCCAGCAGACCGCTAGCGGGGTCCTACGAGCAGTACTTC. The chain couples TRBV6-1 to TRBJ2-7, with 9 bases that match TRBD2. J lost 1 base, V lost 6 bases, and 4 bases had no gene match. Germline V gene sequence: CDR1 MNHNS, CDR2 SASEGT. The CDR3 runs 14 residues.

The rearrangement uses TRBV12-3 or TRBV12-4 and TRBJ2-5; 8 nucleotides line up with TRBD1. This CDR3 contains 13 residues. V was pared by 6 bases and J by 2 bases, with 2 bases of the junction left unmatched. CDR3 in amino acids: CASRGTGQETQYF. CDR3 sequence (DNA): TGTGCCAGCAGGGGGACAGGTCAAGAGACCCAGTACTTC.

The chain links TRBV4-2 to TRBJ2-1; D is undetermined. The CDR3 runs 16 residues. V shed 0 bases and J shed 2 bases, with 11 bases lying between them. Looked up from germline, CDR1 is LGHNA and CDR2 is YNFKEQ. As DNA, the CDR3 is TGTGCCAGCAGCCAAGACCCAGTCCCCCCCTACAATGAGCAGTTCTTC. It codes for CASSQDPVPPYNEQFF.

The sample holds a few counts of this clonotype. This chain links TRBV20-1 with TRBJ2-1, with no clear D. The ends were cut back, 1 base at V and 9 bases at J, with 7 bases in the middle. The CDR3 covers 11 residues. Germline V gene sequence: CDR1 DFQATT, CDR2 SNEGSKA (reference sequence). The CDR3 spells CSARVALEQFF. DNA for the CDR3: TGCAGTGCTAGAGTTGCGCTTGAGCAGTTCTTC.

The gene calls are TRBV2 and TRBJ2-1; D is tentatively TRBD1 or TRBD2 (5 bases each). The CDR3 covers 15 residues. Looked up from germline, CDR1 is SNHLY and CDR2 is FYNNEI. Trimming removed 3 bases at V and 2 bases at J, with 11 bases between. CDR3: CASSDWRTPYNEQFF. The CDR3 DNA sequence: TGTGCCAGCAGTGACTGGAGGACACCCTACAATGAGCAGTTCTTC. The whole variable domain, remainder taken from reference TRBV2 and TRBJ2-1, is EPEVTQTPSHQVTQMGQEVILRCVPISNHLYFYWYRQILGQKVEFLVSFYNNEISEKSEIFDDQFSVERPDGSNFTLKIRSTKLEDSAMYFCASSDWRTPYNEQFFGPGTRLTVL.

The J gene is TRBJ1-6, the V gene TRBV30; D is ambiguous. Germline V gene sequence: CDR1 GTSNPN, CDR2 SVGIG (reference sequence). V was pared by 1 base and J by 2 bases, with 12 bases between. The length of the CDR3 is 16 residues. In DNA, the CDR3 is TGTGCCTGGAGTGATCCTCGTGGAACCTATAATTCACCCCTCCACTTT. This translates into CAWSDPRGTYNSPLHF.